One and the same sample provided the 22 T cell receptor beta chains below, sequenced in a study of cytomegalovirus exposure and HLA in healthy donors. The PCR ran on 60 Vbeta and 13 Jbeta primers. The protocol was immunoSEQ multiplex PCR, while the TCRdb copy is restricted to in-frame clones and leaves out a portion. The table shows about 240,000 clones, with around 78% occurring only once. Sequencing was carried out using PBMCs. These TCRs come from a boy aged 10-17 years in good health and CMV-seronegative.

The genes are TRBV28 and TRBJ2-7; D is undetermined. The CDR3 contains 12 residues. V was clipped by 3 bases and J by 6 bases, with 9 bases between them. The germline V gene encodes CDR1 MDHEN and CDR2 SYDVKM. The CDR3 bases are TGTGCCAGCAGTTTTTCGGCAGGCGAGCAGTACTTC. This codes for CASSFSAGEQYF. The full variable domain, in which reference TRBV28 and TRBJ2-7 provide the parts outside the CDR3, is DVKVTQSSRYLVKRTGEKVFLECVQDMDHENMFWYRQDPGLGLRLIYFSYDVKMKEKGDIPEGYSVSREKKERFSLILESASTNQTSMYLCASSFSAGEQYFGPGTRLTVT.

This clone was counted only a few times. The rearrangement uses TRBV5-1 and TRBJ2-1; 10 bases align to TRBD1. The CDR3 length is 16 residues. CDR1 is SGHRS and CDR2 is YFSETQ in the germline V gene. The ends lost 4 bases at V and 6 bases at J; junction bases unmatched: 10. CDR3 DNA sequence: TGCGCCAGCAGCCGGGACAGGGGATCTTCCACCAATGAGCAGTTCTTC. Translated: CASSRDRGSSTNEQFF.

There are a few counts of this clone. The V and J genes are TRBV25-1 and TRBJ2-3, with a weak D call TRBD1 (7 bases). The V end lost 1 base, the J end lost 4 bases, and 12 bases lay between the germline ends. Germline CDR1 is MGHDK and CDR2 is SYGVNS. This CDR3 is 15 amino acids long. The CDR3 DNA sequence: TGTGCCAGCAGTGAATTGGCAGGGGGGCCAGATACGCAGTATTTT. Protein sequence: CASSELAGGPDTQYF.

The rearrangement links TRBV9 to TRBJ2-7; tentatively, D is TRBD1 (6 bases). Trimming shortened V by 4 bases and J by 3 bases, and 14 bases separated the two germline ends. The V gene's germline CDR1 is SGDLS and CDR2 YYNGEE. The CDR3 runs 14 residues. The CDR3 nucleotides are TGTGCCAGCAGCCCAGGGGACCGGAACTACGAGCAGTACTTC. Protein sequence: CASSPGDRNYEQYF.

J is TRBJ1-5 and V is TRBV29-1, with a possible D match to TRBD1 (5 bases). The germline V gene encodes CDR1 SQVTM and CDR2 ANQGSEA. There are 13 residues in the CDR3. Trimming left V 7 bases short and J 4 bases short, with 14 bases between. The CDR3 nucleotides read TGCAGCGCGGCTGACAGACAAAATCAGCCCCAGCATTTT. Its translation: CSAADRQNQPQHF.

This chain uses TRBV5-6 with TRBJ1-1, with D uncertain. The germline V gene has CDR1 SGHDT and CDR2 YYEEEE. Trimming removed 2 bases from V and 0 bases from J, with 8 bases in between. This CDR3 is 14 amino acids long. The CDR3 DNA reads as TGTGCCAGCAGCTTTCGACACTTGAACACTGAAGCTTTCTTT. Residues: CASSFRHLNTEAFF.

This clone was counted a few times. The rearrangement uses TRBV9 and TRBJ1-1; D is unresolved. CDR1 SGDLS and CDR2 YYNGEE come from the germline V gene. Deletions cut 4 bases from V and 0 bases from J, with 10 bases between. The CDR3 covers 14 residues. This chain's CDR3 is CASSLEGMNTEAFF. Here the CDR3 DNA reads TGTGCCAGCAGCCTGGAGGGAATGAACACTGAAGCTTTCTTT.

The gene calls are TRBV5-1 and TRBJ1-6; TRBD1 matches 7 bases. The trim removed 3 bases at V and 7 bases at J, leaving 13 bases unmatched. Germline CDR1 and CDR2: SGHRS and YFSETQ. The CDR3 is made up of 17 amino acids. The CDR3 sequence: CASSSYYTGVLNSPLHF. The CDR3 nucleotides read TGCGCCAGCAGCTCTTACTATACAGGGGTACTCAATTCACCCCTCCACTTT.

The chain joins TRBV7-9 to TRBJ2-5, with D uncertain. The CDR3 is 14 residues long. Germline V gives CDR1 SEHNR, CDR2 FQNEAQ (reference sequence). With 8 bases removed from V and 4 bases from J, the gap between germline ends came to 17 bases. CDR3 residues: CASSQTSPTETQYF. CDR3 DNA sequence: TGTGCCAGCTCACAGACCTCACCGACAGAGACCCAGTACTTC.

The V and J genes are TRBV13 and TRBJ2-1, with D unclear. V gave up 5 bases and J gave up 7 bases, with 9 bases separating them. The CDR3 length is 12 residues. Germline loops: CDR1 PRHDT, CDR2 FYEKMQ (reference sequence). The CDR3 loop is CASSRPGNEQFF. CDR3 coding DNA: TGTGCCAGCAGCCGGCCCGGGAATGAGCAGTTCTTC.

The chain is built from TRBV19 and TRBJ2-7, with D possibly being TRBD2 (5 bases). Germline CDR1 LNHDA, CDR2 SQIVND (reference sequence). The CDR3 runs to 14 residues. The V gene lost 6 bases and the J gene lost 1 base, with 13 bases spanning the gap. Here the CDR3 reads CASRLGRTSYEQYF. In DNA, the CDR3 is TGTGCCAGTAGGCTCGGCCGGACTTCCTACGAGCAGTACTTC.

V is TRBV10-3 and J is TRBJ2-1; no reliable D call. V lost 4 bases and J 5 bases, leaving 15 bases between the germline ends. Germline V lookup: CDR1 ENHRY, CDR2 SYGVKD. The CDR3 sequence is 15 residues long. The CDR3 nucleotides are TGTGCCATCAGTGTCGACTTAGGCGGAAACAATGAGCAGTTCTTC. Translated: CAISVDLGGNNEQFF.

This chain connects TRBV19 to TRBJ1-1; D gene unclear. Trimming cost V 1 base and J 2 bases, with 8 bases left between them. The CDR3 runs to 14 residues. Germline CDR1 LNHDA, CDR2 SQIVND (reference sequence). The DNA of the CDR3 is TGTGCCAGTAGTATAGGGGAGGGAAACACTGAAGCTTTCTTT. Translation gives CASSIGEGNTEAFF.

The V and J genes are TRBV6-1 and TRBJ2-2; perhaps TRBD2 as D (5 bases). V was shortened by 7 bases and J by 1 base, with 10 bases between the two germline ends. This CDR3 has 14 residues. Germline V gives CDR1 MNHNS, CDR2 SASEGT. CDR3 loop: CASIGGWNTGELFF. CDR3 sequence (DNA): TGTGCCAGCATTGGAGGATGGAACACCGGGGAGCTGTTTTTT.

The genes are TRBV28 and TRBJ2-1; 9 nucleotides line up with TRBD2. The CDR3 runs 14 residues. The junction had 6 bases not matched to a gene; V was cut back by 2 bases and J by 10 bases. Germline assignment: CDR1 MDHEN and CDR2 SYDVKM. CDR3 region: CASSLGSGGKEQFF. In DNA form, the CDR3 reads TGTGCCAGCAGTTTAGGTAGCGGGGGTAAGGAGCAGTTCTTC.

Regarding this clone: The sample carries other DNA sequences with the same CDR3. This chain uses TRBV30 with TRBJ2-7; no reliable D call. The CDR3 runs to 12 residues. Germline V gene lookup returns CDR1 GTSNPN and CDR2 SVGIG (reference sequence). V shed 2 bases and J shed 0 bases, with 5 bases lying between them. Written as DNA, the CDR3 is TGTGCCTGGAGTCCCCTCTCCTACGAGCAGTACTTC. Translation gives CAWSPLSYEQYF.

This clone was counted a few times. The chain employs TRBV30 and TRBJ1-2, with TRBD1 matching over 8 bases. This CDR3 is built from 15 residues. The germline V gene encodes CDR1 GTSNPN and CDR2 SVGIG (reference sequence). Trimming at V came to 2 bases and at J to 2 bases, leaving 7 bases not matched to a gene. This CDR3 is CAWSLDRGGNYGYTF. CDR3 bases: TGTGCCTGGAGTCTCGACAGGGGAGGGAACTATGGCTACACCTTC.

The V and J genes are TRBV11-3 and TRBJ2-1, with 11 bases identical to TRBD2. This CDR3 comprises 16 residues. The junction had 6 bases not matched to a gene; V was cut back by 5 bases and J by 3 bases. Germline CDR1 SGHNT, CDR2 YENEEA. The CDR3 loop is CASSITGLAVYNEQFF. Here the CDR3 DNA reads TGTGCCAGCAGCATCACGGGACTAGCGGTCTACAATGAGCAGTTCTTC. Full variable domain (remainder filled in from reference TRBV11-3 and TRBJ2-1): EAGVVQSPRYKIIEKKQPVAFWCNPISGHNTLYWYLQNLGQGPELLIRYENEEAVDDSQLPKDRFSAERLKGVDSTLKIQPAELGDSAVYLCASSITGLAVYNEQFFGPGTRLTVL.

The chain has TRBV30 and TRBJ2-7, with a tentative D call TRBD1 (5 bases). This CDR3 is built from 13 residues. Trimming removed 1 base from V and 6 bases from J, with 13 bases in between. CDR1 GTSNPN and CDR2 SVGIG come from the germline V gene (reference sequence). CDR3 sequence reads: CAWSEGRVSEQYF. The CDR3 DNA is TGTGCCTGGAGTGAAGGCAGGGTTAGCGAGCAGTACTTC.

The chain joins TRBV5-1 to TRBJ2-5; 15 bases are shared with TRBD2. Per the germline V gene, CDR1 is SGHRS and CDR2 is YFSETQ. The CDR3 runs 18 residues. The trim removed 4 bases at V and 5 bases at J, leaving 12 bases unmatched. The CDR3 region has the DNA TGCGCCAGCAGCGCCGGGACTAGCGGGGGGCCGTCTCAGGAGACCCAGTACTTC. It codes for CASSAGTSGGPSQETQYF.

For the CDR3, the DNA is TGTGCCAGCAGTGAAATTGGACTAGCGGGGGAGCAGTACTTC. Its translation is CASSEIGLAGEQYF. The chain links TRBV2 to TRBJ2-7; 12 bases map to TRBD2. The germline V gene has CDR1 SNHLY and CDR2 FYNNEI. This CDR3 has 14 amino acids. After removal of 2 bases from V and 7 bases from J, the junction contained 3 bases not matched to a gene.

The chain combines TRBV7-9 with TRBJ2-5; D call uncertain. The germline V gene encodes CDR1 SEHNR and CDR2 FQNEAQ (reference sequence). V lost 5 bases and J lost 2, with 9 bases in between. CDR3 size: 13 residues. The CDR3 sequence: CASSPENQETQYF. The CDR3 DNA is TGTGCCAGCAGCCCGGAGAATCAAGAGACCCAGTACTTC.